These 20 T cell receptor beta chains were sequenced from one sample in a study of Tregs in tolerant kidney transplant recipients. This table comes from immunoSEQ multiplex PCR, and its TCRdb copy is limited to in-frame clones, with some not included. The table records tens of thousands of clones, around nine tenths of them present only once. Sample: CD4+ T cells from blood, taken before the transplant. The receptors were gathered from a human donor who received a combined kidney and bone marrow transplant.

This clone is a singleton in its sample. The CDR3 DNA reads TGCGCCAGCAACACCCAGGGTCACAATGAGCAGTTCTTC. It yields the protein CASNTQGHNEQFF. V gene TRBV5-1 combines with J gene TRBJ2-1, with a possible D match to TRBD1 (5 bases). V was cut by 6 bases and J by 5 bases, with 12 bases left in between. There are 13 residues in the CDR3. Per the germline V gene, CDR1 is SGHRS and CDR2 is YFSETQ. The full variable domain, with the rest looked up from reference TRBV5-1 and TRBJ2-1, is KAGVTQTPRYLIKTRGQQVTLSCSPISGHRSVSWYQQTPGQGLQFLFEYFSETQRNKGNFPGRFSGRQFSNSRSEMNVSTLELGDSALYLCASNTQGHNEQFFGPGTRLTVL.

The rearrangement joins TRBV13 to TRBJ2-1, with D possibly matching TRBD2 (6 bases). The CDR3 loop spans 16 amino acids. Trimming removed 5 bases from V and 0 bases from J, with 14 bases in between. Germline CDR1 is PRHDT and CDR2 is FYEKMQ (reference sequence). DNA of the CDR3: TGTGCCAGCAGCCCTATAGCGGAAAGCTCCTACAATGAGCAGTTCTTC. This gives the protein CASSPIAESSYNEQFF. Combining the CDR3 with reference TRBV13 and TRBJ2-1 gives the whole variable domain AAGVIQSPRHLIKEKRETATLKCYPIPRHDTVYWYQQGPGQDPQFLISFYEKMQSDKGSIPDRFSAQQFSDYHSELNMSSLELGDSALYFCASSPIAESSYNEQFFGPGTRLTVL.

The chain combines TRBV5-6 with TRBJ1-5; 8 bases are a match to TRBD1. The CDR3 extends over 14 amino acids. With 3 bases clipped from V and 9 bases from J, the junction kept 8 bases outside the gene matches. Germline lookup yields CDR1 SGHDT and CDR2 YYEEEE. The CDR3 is CASSSGQGKGPQHF. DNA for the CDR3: TGTGCCAGCAGCTCCGGACAGGGCAAGGGGCCCCAGCATTTT.

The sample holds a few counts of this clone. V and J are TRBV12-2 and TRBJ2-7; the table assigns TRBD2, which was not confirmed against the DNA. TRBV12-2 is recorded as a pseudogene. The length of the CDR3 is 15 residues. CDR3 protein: CASRSGTSDRYEQYF. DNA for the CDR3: TGTGCAAGTCGCTCCGGGACTAGCGATCGGTACGAGCAGTACTTC.

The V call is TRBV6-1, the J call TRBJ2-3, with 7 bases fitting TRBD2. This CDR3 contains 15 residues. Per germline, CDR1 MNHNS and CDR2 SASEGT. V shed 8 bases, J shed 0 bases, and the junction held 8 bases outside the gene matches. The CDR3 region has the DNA TGTGCCAGCGAAACGAGGGAGGGTAGCACAGATACGCAGTATTTT. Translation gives CASETREGSTDTQYF.

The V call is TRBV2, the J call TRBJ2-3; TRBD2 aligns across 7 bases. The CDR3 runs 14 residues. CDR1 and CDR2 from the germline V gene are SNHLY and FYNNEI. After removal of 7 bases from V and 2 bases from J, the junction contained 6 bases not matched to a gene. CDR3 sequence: CASNLAAYTDTQYF. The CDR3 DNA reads TGTGCCAGCAATCTAGCGGCCTACACAGATACGCAGTATTTT.

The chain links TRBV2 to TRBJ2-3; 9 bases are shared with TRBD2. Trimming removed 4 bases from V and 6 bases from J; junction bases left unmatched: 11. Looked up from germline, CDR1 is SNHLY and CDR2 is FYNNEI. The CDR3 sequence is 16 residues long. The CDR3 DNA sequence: TGTGCCAGCAGTGGCAGATTAGCGGGAGTTGTCGATACGCAGTATTTT. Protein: CASSGRLAGVVDTQYF.

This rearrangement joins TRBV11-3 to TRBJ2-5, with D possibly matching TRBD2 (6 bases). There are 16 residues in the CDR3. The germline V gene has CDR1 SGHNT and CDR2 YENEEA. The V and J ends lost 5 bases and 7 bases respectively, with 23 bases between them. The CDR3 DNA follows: TGTGCCAGCAGCCAAGGGGCTAGCGATATTTTTGGGACCCAGTACTTC. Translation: CASSQGASDIFGTQYF.

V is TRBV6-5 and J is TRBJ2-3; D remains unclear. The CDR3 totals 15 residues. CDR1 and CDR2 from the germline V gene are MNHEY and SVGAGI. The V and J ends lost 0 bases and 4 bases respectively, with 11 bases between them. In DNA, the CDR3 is TGTGCCAGCAGTTACTCGAGAGAGCTCGCAGATACGCAGTATTTT. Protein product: CASSYSRELADTQYF.

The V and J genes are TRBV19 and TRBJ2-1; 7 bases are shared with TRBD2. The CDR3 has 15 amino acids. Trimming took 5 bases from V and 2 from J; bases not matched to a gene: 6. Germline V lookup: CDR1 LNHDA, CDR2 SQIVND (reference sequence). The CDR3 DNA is TGTGCCAGTAGTGCCCCTAGCGGAGCCTACAATGAGCAGTTCTTC. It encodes CASSAPSGAYNEQFF.

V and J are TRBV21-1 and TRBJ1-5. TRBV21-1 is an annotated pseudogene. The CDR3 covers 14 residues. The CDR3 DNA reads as TGTGCCAGCAGCAAAGCGGGGGAGGCTCAGCCCCAGCATTTT. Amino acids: CASSKAGEAQPQHF.

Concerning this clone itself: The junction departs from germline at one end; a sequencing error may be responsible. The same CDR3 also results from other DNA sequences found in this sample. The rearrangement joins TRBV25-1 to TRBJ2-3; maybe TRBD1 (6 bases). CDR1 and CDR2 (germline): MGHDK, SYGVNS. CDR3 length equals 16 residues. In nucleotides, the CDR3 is TGTGCCAGCAGTGGGCTTGGGGGCGCCGTTACAGATACGCAATATTTT. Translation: CASSGLGGAVTDTQYF.

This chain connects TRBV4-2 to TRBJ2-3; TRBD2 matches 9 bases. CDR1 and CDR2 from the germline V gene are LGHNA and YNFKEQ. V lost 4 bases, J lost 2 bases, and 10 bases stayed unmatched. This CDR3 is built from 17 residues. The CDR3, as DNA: TGTGCCAGCAGCCCAAGAAAAGCGGGAGGTTACACAGATACGCAGTATTTT. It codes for CASSPRKAGGYTDTQYF.

The CDR3 bases are TGTGCCAGCGTGAATTCCAACAGAGAAGAGACCCAGTACTTC. Translation: CASVNSNREETQYF. The rearrangement links TRBV5-4 to TRBJ2-5; D is uncertain. With 7 bases removed from V and 3 bases from J, the gap between germline ends came to 16 bases. The CDR3 sequence is 14 residues long. Germline V gene sequence: CDR1 SGHNT, CDR2 YYREEE (reference sequence).

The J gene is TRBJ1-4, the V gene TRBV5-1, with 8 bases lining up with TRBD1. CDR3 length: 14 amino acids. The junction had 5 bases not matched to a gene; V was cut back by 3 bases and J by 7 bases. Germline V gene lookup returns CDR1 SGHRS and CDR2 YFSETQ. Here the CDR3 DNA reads TGCGCCAGCAGCTCCGGACAGGGAGGTGAAAAACTGTTTTTT. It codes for CASSSGQGGEKLFF.

The CDR3 region is CASSKDRAVNTEAFF. The DNA of the CDR3 is TGTGCCAGCAGTAAGGACAGGGCGGTGAACACTGAAGCTTTCTTT. This chain uses TRBV2 with TRBJ1-1; 8 bases align to TRBD1. The length of the CDR3 is 15 residues. Germline trimming cut 5 bases from V and 0 bases from J; bases unmatched to any gene: 5. The germline V gene has CDR1 SNHLY and CDR2 FYNNEI. The variable domain in full, with the rest retrieved from reference TRBV2 and TRBJ1-1, is EPEVTQTPSHQVTQMGQEVILRCVPISNHLYFYWYRQILGQKVEFLVSFYNNEISEKSEIFDDQFSVERPDGSNFTLKIRSTKLEDSAMYFCASSKDRAVNTEAFFGQGTRLTVV.

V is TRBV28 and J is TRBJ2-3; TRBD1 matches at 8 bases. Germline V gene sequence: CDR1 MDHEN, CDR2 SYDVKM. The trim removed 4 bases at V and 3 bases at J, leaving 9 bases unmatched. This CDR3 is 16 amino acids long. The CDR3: CASSSPGGEVTDTQYF. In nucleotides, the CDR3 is TGTGCCAGCAGTTCACCAGGGGGCGAAGTAACAGATACGCAGTATTTT.

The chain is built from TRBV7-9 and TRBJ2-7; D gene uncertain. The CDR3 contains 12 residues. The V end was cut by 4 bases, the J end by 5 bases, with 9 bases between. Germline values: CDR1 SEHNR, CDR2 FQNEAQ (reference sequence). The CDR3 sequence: CASSSTHHEQYF. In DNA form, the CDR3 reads TGTGCCAGCAGCTCTACCCACCACGAGCAGTACTTC.

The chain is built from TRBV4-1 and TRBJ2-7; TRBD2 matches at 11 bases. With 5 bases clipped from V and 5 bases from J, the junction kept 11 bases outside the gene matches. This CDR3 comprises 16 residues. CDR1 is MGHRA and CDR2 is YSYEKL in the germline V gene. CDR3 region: CASSSYPSGRYDEQYF. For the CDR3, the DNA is TGCGCCAGCAGCTCCTACCCTAGCGGGAGGTACGACGAGCAGTACTTC.

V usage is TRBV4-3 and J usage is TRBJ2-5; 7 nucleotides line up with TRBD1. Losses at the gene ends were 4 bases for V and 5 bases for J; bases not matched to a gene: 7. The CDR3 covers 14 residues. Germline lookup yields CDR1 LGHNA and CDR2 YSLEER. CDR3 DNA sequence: TGCGCCAGCAGCCTGCAGCCGACAGGGGAGACCCAGTACTTC. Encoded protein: CASSLQPTGETQYF.